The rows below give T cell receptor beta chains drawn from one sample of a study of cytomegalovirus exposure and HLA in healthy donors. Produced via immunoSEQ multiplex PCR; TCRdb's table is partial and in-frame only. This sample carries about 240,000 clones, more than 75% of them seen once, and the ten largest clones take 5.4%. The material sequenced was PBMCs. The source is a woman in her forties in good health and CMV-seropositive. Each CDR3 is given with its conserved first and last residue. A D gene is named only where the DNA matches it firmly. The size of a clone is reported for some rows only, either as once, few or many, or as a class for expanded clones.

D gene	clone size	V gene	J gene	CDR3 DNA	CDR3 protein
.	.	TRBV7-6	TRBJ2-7	TGTGCCAGCAGCTTAGCGGACTCCTCCTACGAGCAGTACTTC	CASSLADSSYEQYF
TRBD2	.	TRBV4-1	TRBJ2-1	TGCGCCAGCAGCCAAGATCCGGGGCAGCGGGGGTACAATGAGCAGTTCTTC	CASSQDPGQRGYNEQFF
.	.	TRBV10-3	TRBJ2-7	TGTGCCATCAGTGAGAGCGAATCCTACGAGCAGTACTTC	CAISESESYEQYF
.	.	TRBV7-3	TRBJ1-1	TGTGCCAGCAGCTTAACGGGGCAGGGGAACACTGAAGCTTTCTTT	CASSLTGQGNTEAFF
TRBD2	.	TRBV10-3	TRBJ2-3	TGTGCCATCAGTAGGACTAGCGGGAACATAGATACGCAGTATTTT	CAISRTSGNIDTQYF
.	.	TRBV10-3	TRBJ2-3	TGTGCCATCAGTGAGTGGGGACTCAGGGATACGCAGTATTTT	CAISEWGLRDTQYF
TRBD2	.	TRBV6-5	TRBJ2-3	TGTGCCAGCAGTGGGGCTCGGGGGGTCCCAGATACGCAGTATTTT	CASSGARGVPDTQYF
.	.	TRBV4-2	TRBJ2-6	TGTGCCAGCAGCCAAGTTAGCTCTGGGGCCAACGTCCTGACTTTC	CASSQVSSGANVLTF
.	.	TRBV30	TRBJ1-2	TGTGCCTCAATGACAGGATCAGGCTACACCTTC	CASMTGSGYTF
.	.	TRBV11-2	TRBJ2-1	TGTGCCAGCAGCTTAGATAGTAATGAGCAGTTCTTC	CASSLDSNEQFF
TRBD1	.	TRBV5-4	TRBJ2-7	TGTGCCAGCAGCTACCGGGACAGTTCCTACGAGCAGTACTTC	CASSYRDSSYEQYF
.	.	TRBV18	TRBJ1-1	TGTGCCAGCTCAGAGAACAGGAACACTGAAGCTTTCTTT	CASSENRNTEAFF
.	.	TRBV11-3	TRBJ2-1	TGTGCCAGCAGCTTAGACACCTTCGGGTGGAACAATGAGCAGTTCTTC	CASSLDTFGWNNEQFF
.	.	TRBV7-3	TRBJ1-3	TGTGCCAGCAGTCCCGTGGGGGGTAGAGCTGGAAACACCATATATTTT	CASSPVGGRAGNTIYF
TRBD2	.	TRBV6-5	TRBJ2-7	TGTGCCAGCAGTTACTCGAGTACGGGGGGGTCCTACGAGCAGTACTTC	CASSYSSTGGSYEQYF
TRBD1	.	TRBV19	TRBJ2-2	TGTGCCAGTAGAGGACAGGGGAAATTAAACACCGGGGAGCTGTTTTTT	CASRGQGKLNTGELFF
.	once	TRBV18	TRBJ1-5	TGTGCCAGCTCACCGGGGGGGGGCCAGCCCCAGCATTTT	CASSPGGGQPQHF
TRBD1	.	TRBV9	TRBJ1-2	TGTGCCAGCAGCTACACCGGGACAGGAAAGGGCTACACCTTC	CASSYTGTGKGYTF
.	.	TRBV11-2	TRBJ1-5	TGTGCCAGCAGCTCCTTAGTTGGCGGCCGCTTCAATCAGCCCCAGCATTTT	CASSSLVGGRFNQPQHF
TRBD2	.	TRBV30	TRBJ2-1	TGTGCCTGGAGTGTGGGAGCGGGAGGCTACAATGAGCAGTTCTTC	CAWSVGAGGYNEQFF
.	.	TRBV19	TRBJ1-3	TGTGCCAGTAGTATAGGCCCCTCGGGAGGATTCTCTGGAAACACCATATATTTT	CASSIGPSGGFSGNTIYF
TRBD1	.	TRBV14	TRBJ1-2	TGTGCCAGCAGCCAAACAGGGGGATTAAACTATGGCTACACCTTC	CASSQTGGLNYGYTF
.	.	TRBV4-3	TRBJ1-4	TGCGCCAGCAGCTCCGACAGGCAAACTAATGAAAAACTGTTTTTT	CASSSDRQTNEKLFF
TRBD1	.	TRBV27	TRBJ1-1	TGTGCCAGCAGGGACAGGCTGAACACTGAAGCTTTCTTT	CASRDRLNTEAFF
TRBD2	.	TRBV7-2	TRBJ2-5	TGTGCCAGCAGCTTAACCGGGACTAGCGGAGAGACCCAGTACTTC	CASSLTGTSGETQYF
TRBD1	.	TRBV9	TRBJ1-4	TGTGCCAGCAGCGCCCGGACAGGGAGGGGTGAAAAACTGTTTTTT	CASSARTGRGEKLFF
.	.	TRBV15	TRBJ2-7	TGTGCCACCAGCAGAGATCCAGGGTACTCCTACGAGCAGTACTTC	CATSRDPGYSYEQYF
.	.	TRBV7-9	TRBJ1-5	TGTTCCAGCAGCTTAGACTACAGCAATCAGCCCCAGCATTTT	CSSSLDYSNQPQHF
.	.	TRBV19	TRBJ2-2	TGTGCCAGTAGTATCCGACGGGGATCAAACACCGGGGAGCTGTTTTTT	CASSIRRGSNTGELFF
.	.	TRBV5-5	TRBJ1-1	TGTGCCAGCAGCCCTACCGCCCAGAACACTGAAGCTTTCTTT	CASSPTAQNTEAFF
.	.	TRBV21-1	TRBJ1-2	TGTGCCAGCAGCAGTCTTACAAATCCGGGACATCAACCTTCCAAGACTGCTTCTAACTATGGCTACACCTTC	CASSSLTNPGHQPSKTASNYGYTF
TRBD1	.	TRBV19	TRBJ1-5	TGTGCCAGTAGTACGAGAGACAGGGACAATCAGCCCCAGCATTTT	CASSTRDRDNQPQHF
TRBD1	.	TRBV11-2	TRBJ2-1	TGTGCCAGCAGCTTCCGGGGACAGAGGGAGCGGAATGAGCAGTTCTTC	CASSFRGQRERNEQFF
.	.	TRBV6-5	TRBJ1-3	TGTGCCACCTTGGACTCCACCTCTGGAAACACCATATATTTT	CATLDSTSGNTIYF
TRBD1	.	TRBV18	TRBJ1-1	TGTGCCAGCTCACCGACAGGGGTAACTGAAGCTTTCTTT	CASSPTGVTEAFF
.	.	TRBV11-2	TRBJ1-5	TGTGCCAGCAAGGACCACACAACTGGCGGAGGTAGGCGCAATCAGCCCCAGCATTTT	CASKDHTTGGGRRNQPQHF
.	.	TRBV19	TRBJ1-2	TGTGCCAGTAGGGTAGGAGGGGCGACCAGCTCTAACTATGGCTACACCTTC	CASRVGGATSSNYGYTF
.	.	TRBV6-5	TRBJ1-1	TGTGCCAGCGGCCGGGGATGGAACACTGAAGCTTTCTTT	CASGRGWNTEAFF
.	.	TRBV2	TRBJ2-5	TGTGCCAGCAGACTAGCAAGTTCCCAGTACTTC	CASRLASSQYF
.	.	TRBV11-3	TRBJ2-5	TGTGCCAGCAGCTTAGATGGAGGGCTAGAGACCCAGTACTTC	CASSLDGGLETQYF
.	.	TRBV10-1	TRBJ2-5	TGCGCCCGAGGAGCGTTTGAGACCCAGTACTTC	CARGAFETQYF